This T cell receptor beta chain was recovered during a study of vaccination and CD4 T cells after COVID-19. About the study: The convalescent population consisted of six males and four females, two of whom were of Hispanic ethnicity.

In regard to this clonotype: Its antigen is unidentified.

The CDR3 sequence is 15 residues long. V lost 6 bases to trimming and J lost 3 bases; unmatched junction nucleotides: 8. Germline CDR1 reads SGHNT; CDR2 reads YYREEE (reference sequence). Findings and limits, study-wide: It was observed that, in convalescent patients, a median about 86% of reactive clones arose only post-vaccination.

CD4+ T cells that had been cultured provided DNA sequenced with the Oncomine TCR Beta short-read assay. TCRdb passed the PCR reads through MiXCR, listing each CDR3 protein once. This sample carries around 20,000 distinct CDR3 sequences, roughly 31% of them seen once, and the ten largest clones take under 15%. The sample's treatment: roughly 11-day PBMC culture with coronavirus spike peptide pools or control peptides (ViraFEST assay). The clonotype comes from a human donor with COVID-19. Sequencing input: cultured CD4+ T cells from blood. The rearrangement links TRBV5-4 to TRBJ1-1, with TRBD1 matching over 10 bases. CDR3 in DNA: TGTGCCAGCACCGGGGACAGGGGTTATGACACTGAAGCTTTCTTT. It specifies CASTGDRGYDTEAFF.